This T cell receptor beta chain stems from a study of kidney transplant recipient with SARS-CoV-2 infection. TCRdb used MiXCR to reprocess the reads, holding one entry per CDR3 protein. The sample yields under 300,000 distinct CDR3 sequences, about 30% seen once. There are 16 residues in the CDR3. CDR1 SGHRS and CDR2 YFSETQ come from the germline V gene. Trimming stripped 6 bases from V and 4 bases from J, with 22 bases between. A single count supports this clonotype. Just one base apart from a much larger clone, this may be a read error. Sequenced here: a blood sample, sampled at baseline and around day 110 from a kidney transplant recipient. The TCR sequence derives from a male patient younger than 45 who had COVID-19 and was a kidney transplant recipient. The graft donor may have contributed some T cells. V gene TRBV5-1 combines with J gene TRBJ1-2; D call uncertain. The CDR3 reads CASTRTSVRKAYGYTF. DNA for the CDR3: TGCGCCAGCACGAGAACATCGGTTCGAAAGGCCTATGGCTACACCTTC.